Sequencing of this T cell receptor (beta chain) was carried out in a study of blood T cell repertoires in COVID-19. V gave up 5 bases and J gave up 1 base, with 11 bases separating them. Germline values: CDR1 LGHDT, CDR2 YNNKEL (reference sequence). This CDR3 is 14 amino acids long. Only in-frame clones appear in the TCRdb table, and some are missing; sequencing was by immunoSEQ multiplex PCR. Of a few hundred thousand clones in the sample, roughly 80% are singletons; the top ten hold over 9.5%. The sample was peripheral blood. The V gene is TRBV3-1 (or the pseudogene TRBV3-2), the J gene TRBJ1-1; D possibly corresponds to TRBD1 (6 bases). This TCR was sampled from a woman of 80 years or more with COVID-19, enrolled during active disease. This CDR3 reads CASSGGARNTEAFF. In DNA form, the CDR3 reads TGTGCCAGCAGCGGGGGGGCCAGGAACACTGAAGCTTTCTTT.